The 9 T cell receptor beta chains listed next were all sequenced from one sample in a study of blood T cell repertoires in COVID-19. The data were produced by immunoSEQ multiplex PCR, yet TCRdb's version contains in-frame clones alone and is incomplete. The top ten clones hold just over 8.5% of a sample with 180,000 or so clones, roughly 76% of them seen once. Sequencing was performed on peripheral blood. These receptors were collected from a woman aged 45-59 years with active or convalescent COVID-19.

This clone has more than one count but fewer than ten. The CDR3 region is CASSPLGQGAAGELFF. In DNA form, the CDR3 reads TGTGCCAGCTCACCTCTCGGACAGGGGGCGGCCGGGGAGCTGTTTTTT. V usage is TRBV18 and J usage is TRBJ2-2; TRBD1 matches at 11 bases. The length of the CDR3 is 16 residues. V lost 3 bases, J lost 6 bases, and 6 bases stayed unmatched. Germline V gene sequence: CDR1 KGHSH, CDR2 LQKENI.

This CDR3 is CAWSVGSGFTDTQYF. CDR3 sequence (DNA): TGTGCCTGGAGTGTAGGTAGCGGATTCACAGATACGCAGTATTTT. The V call is TRBV30, the J call TRBJ2-3; the D gene is possibly TRBD2 (6 bases). CDR3 length equals 15 residues. The V gene lost 0 bases and the J gene lost 2 bases, with 12 bases spanning the gap. Germline assignment: CDR1 GTSNPN and CDR2 SVGIG (reference sequence).

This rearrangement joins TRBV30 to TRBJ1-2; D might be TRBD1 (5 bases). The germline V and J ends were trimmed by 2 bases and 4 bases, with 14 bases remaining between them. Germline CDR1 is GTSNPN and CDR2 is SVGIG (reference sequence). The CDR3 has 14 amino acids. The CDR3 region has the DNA TGTGCCTGGAGTCGACAGTTGGGAGGCTATGGCTACACCTTC. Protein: CAWSRQLGGYGYTF.

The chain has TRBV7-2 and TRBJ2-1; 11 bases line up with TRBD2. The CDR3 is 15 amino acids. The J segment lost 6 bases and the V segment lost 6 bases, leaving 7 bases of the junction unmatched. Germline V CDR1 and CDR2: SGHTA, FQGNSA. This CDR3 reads CASSTGTSGANEQFF. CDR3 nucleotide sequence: TGTGCCAGCAGTACCGGGACTAGCGGAGCCAATGAGCAGTTCTTC.

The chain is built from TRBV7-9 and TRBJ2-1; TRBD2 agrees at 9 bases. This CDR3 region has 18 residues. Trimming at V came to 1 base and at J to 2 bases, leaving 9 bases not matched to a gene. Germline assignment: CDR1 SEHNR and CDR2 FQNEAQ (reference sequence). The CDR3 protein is CASSLVFSGGNPYNEQFF. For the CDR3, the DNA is TGTGCCAGCAGCTTAGTTTTTAGCGGGGGTAACCCCTACAATGAGCAGTTCTTC.

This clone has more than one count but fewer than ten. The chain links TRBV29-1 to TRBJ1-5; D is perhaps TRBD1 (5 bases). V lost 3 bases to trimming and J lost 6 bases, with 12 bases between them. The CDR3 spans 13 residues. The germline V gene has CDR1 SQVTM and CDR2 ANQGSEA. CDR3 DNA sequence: TGCAGCGTTGATCTGGGGGGAGGTCAGCCCCAGCATTTT. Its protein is CSVDLGGGQPQHF.

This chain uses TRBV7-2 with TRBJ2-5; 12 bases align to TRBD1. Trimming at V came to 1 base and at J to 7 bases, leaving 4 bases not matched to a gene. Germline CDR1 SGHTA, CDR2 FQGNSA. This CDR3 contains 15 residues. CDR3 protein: CASSLGGTGGGTQYF. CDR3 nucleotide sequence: TGTGCCAGCAGCTTAGGGGGGACAGGGGGCGGGACCCAGTACTTC.

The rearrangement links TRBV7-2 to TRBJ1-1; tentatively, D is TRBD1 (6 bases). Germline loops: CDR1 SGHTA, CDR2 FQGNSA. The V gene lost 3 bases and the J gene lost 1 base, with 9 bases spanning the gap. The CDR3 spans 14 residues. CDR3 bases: TGTGCCAGCAGCTTGGGGGCAGAGAACACTGAAGCTTTCTTT. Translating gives CASSLGAENTEAFF.

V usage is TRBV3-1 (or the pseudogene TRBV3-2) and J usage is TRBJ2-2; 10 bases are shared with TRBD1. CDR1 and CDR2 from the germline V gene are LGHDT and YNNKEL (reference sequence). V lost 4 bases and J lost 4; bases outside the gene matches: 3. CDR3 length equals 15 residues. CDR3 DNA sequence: TGTGCCAGCAGCCGAGGGACAGGGGCCACCGGGGAGCTGTTTTTT. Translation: CASSRGTGATGELFF.